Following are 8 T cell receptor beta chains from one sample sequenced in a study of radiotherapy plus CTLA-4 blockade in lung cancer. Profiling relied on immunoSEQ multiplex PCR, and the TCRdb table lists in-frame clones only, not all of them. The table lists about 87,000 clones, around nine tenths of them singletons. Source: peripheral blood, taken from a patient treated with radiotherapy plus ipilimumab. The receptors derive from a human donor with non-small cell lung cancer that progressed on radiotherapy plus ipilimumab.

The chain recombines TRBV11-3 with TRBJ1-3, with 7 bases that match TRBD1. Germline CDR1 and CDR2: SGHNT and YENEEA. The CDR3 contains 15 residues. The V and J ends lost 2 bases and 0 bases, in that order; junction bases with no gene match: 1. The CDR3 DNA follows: TGTGCCAGCAGCTTAAGGACAGGCTCTGGAAACACCATATATTTT. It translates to CASSLRTGSGNTIYF.

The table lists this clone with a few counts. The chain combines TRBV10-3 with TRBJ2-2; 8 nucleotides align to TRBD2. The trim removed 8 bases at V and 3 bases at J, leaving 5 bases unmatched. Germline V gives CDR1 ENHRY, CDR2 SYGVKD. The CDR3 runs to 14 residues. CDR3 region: CAISAGGDTGELFF. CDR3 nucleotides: TGTGCCATCTCGGCGGGAGGAGACACCGGGGAGCTGTTTTTT.

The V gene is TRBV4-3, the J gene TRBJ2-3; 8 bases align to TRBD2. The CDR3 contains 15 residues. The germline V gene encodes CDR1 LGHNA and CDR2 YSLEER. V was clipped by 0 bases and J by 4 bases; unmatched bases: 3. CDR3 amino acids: CASSQDSGVSDTQYF. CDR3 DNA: TGCGCCAGCAGCCAAGATAGCGGGGTTTCAGATACGCAGTATTTT.

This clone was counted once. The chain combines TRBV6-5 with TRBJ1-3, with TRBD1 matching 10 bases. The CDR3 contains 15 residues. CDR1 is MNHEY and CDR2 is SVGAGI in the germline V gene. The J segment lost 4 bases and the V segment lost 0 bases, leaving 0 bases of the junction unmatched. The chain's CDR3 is CASSYSDRGGNTIYF. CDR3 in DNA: TGTGCCAGCAGTTACTCGGACAGGGGGGGAAACACCATATATTTT.

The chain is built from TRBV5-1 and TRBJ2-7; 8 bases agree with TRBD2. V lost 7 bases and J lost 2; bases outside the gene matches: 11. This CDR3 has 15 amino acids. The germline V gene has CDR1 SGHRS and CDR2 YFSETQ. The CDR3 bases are TGCGCCAGCCACCCCGGGGGGGTTTCCCCCTACGAGCAGTACTTC. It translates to CASHPGGVSPYEQYF.

CDR3 amino acids: CASSLQGPNTGELFF. The CDR3, as DNA: TGTGCCAGCAGCCTACAGGGGCCGAACACCGGGGAGCTGTTTTTT. This chain joins TRBV7-9 and TRBJ2-2; 7 bases agree with TRBD1. CDR3 length: 15 residues. Germline-derived CDR1 and CDR2 are SEHNR and FQNEAQ (reference sequence). V shed 5 bases, J shed 0 bases, and the junction held 3 bases outside the gene matches. The full variable domain, completed using reference TRBV7-9 and TRBJ2-2, is DTGVSQNPRHKITKRGQNVTFRCDPISEHNRLYWYRQTLGQGPEFLTYFQNEAQLEKSRLLSDRFSAERPKGSFSTLEIQRTEQGDSAMYLCASSLQGPNTGELFFGEGSRLTVL.

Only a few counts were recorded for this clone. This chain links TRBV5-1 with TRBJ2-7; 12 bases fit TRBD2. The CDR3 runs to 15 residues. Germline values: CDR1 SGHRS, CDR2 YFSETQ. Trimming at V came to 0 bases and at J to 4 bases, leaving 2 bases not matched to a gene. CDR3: CASSLGGTSGYEQYF. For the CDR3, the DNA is TGCGCCAGCAGCTTGGGAGGGACTAGCGGGTACGAGCAGTACTTC.

The chain's CDR3 is CASSLGYQETQYF. Written as DNA, the CDR3 is TGTGCCAGCAGCTTAGGCTACCAAGAGACCCAGTACTTC. The gene calls are TRBV11-2 and TRBJ2-5; D not resolved. The V end lost 1 base, the J end lost 0 bases, and 3 bases lay between the germline ends. The germline V gene has CDR1 SGHAT and CDR2 FQNNGV. The CDR3 runs 13 residues.